This record looks at one TCR beta chain sequence and its context. Its antigen remains unidentified. Study outcomes and limitations: Tumor memory CD4+ T cell TCR gene usage clustered with blood and lymph node memory CD4+ cells and lymph node naive CD4+ cells. The larger-cohort validation was restricted to a single TCR beta V-J rearrangement rather than whole repertoires. Tumor Tregs overlapped most with tumor, then blood, naive CD4+ cells.

The V gene end was trimmed by 5 bases and the J gene end by 2 bases; junction bases not matched to a gene: 2. The CDR3 contains 13 residues. From germline, CDR1 is MDHEN and CDR2 SYDVKM. Treg sorting used a CD4+CD25+CD127-/low gate. Full-length variable regions came from constant-region reverse primers plus semi-nested Nested Universal Primer A PCR. MiXCR, run by TCRdb on the 5' RACE reads, gives a single entry per CDR3 protein. The repertoire consists of about 42,000 distinct CDR3 sequences, with about 20% occurring once and the leading ten covering around 4%. This chain connects TRBV28 to TRBJ1-2; TRBD1 agrees at 7 bases. This TCR was sampled from a female donor with breast cancer. The sample consisted of Tregs sorted from blood. CDR3 nucleotides: TGTGCCAGCAGTCCGGGACAGAACTATGGCTACACCTTC. The encoded protein is CASSPGQNYGYTF.